This TCR beta chain was captured in a study of T cells in tuberculosis. Points on this clone: One end of the junction varies from germline; a read error may be responsible.

The CDR3 totals 12 residues. Germline V gives CDR1 MNHEY, CDR2 SMNVEV (reference sequence). The data were produced by immunoSEQ multiplex PCR, yet TCRdb's version contains in-frame clones alone and is incomplete. The sample carries roughly 35,000 clones, approximately 90% recorded once. Each clinical donor contributed on average about 96,000 T cells from unsorted cryopreserved PBMC. This chain links TRBV27 with TRBJ2-1, with a weak D call TRBD2 (6 bases). Sequences were obtained from PBMCs. This clonotype originated in a donor under 30 with latent tuberculosis or without tuberculosis infection. CDR3 DNA sequence: TGTGCCAGCAGTTTAGGGCGGGGCGAGCAACTCTTC. This sequence encodes CASSLGRGEQLF.